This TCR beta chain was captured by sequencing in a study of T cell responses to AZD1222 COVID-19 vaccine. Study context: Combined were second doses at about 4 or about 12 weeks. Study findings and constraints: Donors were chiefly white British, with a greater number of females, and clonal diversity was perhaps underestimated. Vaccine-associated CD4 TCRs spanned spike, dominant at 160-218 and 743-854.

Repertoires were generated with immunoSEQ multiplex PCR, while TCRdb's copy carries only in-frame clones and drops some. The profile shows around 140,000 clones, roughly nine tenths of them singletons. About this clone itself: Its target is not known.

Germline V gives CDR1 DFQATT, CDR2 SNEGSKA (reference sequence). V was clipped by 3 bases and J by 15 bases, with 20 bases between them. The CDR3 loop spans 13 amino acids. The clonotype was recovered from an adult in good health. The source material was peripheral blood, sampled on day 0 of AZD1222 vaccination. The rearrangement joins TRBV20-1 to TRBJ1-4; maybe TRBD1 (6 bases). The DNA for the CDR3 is TGCAGTGCTAGTAATAACAGGGTTGGGGGTTTGTTTTTT. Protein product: CSASNNRVGGLFF.